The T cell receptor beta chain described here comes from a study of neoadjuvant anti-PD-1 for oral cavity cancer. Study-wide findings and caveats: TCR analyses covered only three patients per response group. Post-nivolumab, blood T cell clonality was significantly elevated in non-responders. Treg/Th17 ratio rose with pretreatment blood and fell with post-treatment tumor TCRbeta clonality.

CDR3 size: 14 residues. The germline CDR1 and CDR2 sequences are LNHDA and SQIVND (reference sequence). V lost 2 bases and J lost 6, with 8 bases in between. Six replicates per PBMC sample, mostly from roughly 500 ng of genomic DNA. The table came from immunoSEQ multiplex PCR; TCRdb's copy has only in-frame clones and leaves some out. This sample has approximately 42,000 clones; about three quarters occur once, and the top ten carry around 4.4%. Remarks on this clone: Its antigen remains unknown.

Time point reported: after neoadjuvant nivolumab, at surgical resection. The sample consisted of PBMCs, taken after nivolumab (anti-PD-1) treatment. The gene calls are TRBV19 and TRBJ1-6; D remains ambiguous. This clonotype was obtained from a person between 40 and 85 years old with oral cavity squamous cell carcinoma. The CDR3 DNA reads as TGTGCCAGTAGTATATCCGGATTTAATTCACCCCTCCACTTT. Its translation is CASSISGFNSPLHF.